The 3 T cell receptor beta chains below were found in one sample sequenced in a study of blood T cell repertoires in COVID-19. Sequenced by immunoSEQ multiplex PCR; TCRdb stores in-frame clones only, minus some. The sample has 80,000 to 95,000 clones, about 75% seen once. Sequencing used peripheral blood. Receptors originate from an elderly woman with acute or convalescent COVID-19.

In this sample, this clone turned up once. This rearrangement joins TRBV5-1 to TRBJ2-7; 7 nucleotides align to TRBD1. J was trimmed by 5 bases and V by 4 bases; bases with no gene match: 15. The germline V gene encodes CDR1 SGHRS and CDR2 YFSETQ. The CDR3 has 16 residues. The CDR3 DNA sequence: TGCGCCAGCAGCCGACAGGGTGATGATTCAGTCGACGAGCAGTACTTC. Translating gives CASSRQGDDSVDEQYF.

This chain joins TRBV19 and TRBJ1-5; D gene unclear. CDR1 LNHDA and CDR2 SQIVND come from the germline V gene (reference sequence). The CDR3 runs to 14 residues. V gave up 6 bases and J gave up 3 bases, with 12 bases separating them. The CDR3 loop reads CASRDGGYNQPQHF. The DNA of the CDR3 is TGTGCCAGTAGGGACGGAGGGTACAATCAGCCCCAGCATTTT.

The chain uses TRBV18 and TRBJ2-7, with D possibly being TRBD1 (6 bases). The CDR3 contains 12 residues. With 2 bases removed from V and 6 bases from J, the gap between germline ends came to 8 bases. CDR1 and CDR2 from the germline V gene are KGHSH and LQKENI. CDR3 bases: TGTGCCAGCTCACCAACCAGGGGCGAGCAGTACTTC. This encodes CASSPTRGEQYF.